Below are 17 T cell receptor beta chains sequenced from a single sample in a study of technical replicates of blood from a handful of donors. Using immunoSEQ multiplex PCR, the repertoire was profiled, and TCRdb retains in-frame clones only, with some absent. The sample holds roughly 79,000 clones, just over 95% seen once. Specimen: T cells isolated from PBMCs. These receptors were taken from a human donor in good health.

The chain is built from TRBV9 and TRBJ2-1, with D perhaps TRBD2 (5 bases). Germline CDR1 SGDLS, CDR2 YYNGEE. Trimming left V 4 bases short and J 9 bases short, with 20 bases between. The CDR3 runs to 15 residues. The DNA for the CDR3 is TGTGCCAGCAGCCCGACGTTGGCCCTAGCAGGTGAGCAGTTCTTC. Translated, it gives CASSPTLALAGEQFF. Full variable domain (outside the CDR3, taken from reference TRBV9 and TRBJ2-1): DSGVTQTPKHLITATGQRVTLRCSPRSGDLSVYWYQQSLDQGLQFLIQYYNGEERAKGNILERFSAQQFPDLHSELNLSSLELGDSALYFCASSPTLALAGEQFFGPGTRLTVL.

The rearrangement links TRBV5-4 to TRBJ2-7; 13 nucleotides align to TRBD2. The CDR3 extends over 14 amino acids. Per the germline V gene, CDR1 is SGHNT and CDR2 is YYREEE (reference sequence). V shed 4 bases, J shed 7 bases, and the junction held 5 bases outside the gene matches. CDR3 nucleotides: TGTGCCAGCAGCCAGCCGGGACTAGCGGGAGAGCAGTACTTC. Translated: CASSQPGLAGEQYF.

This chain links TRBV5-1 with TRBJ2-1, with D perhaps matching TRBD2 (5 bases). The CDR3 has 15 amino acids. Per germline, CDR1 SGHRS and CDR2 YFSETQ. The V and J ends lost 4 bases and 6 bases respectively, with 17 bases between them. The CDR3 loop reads CASSLLNGLSNEQFF. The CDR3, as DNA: TGCGCCAGCAGCCTTTTAAATGGACTCTCCAATGAGCAGTTCTTC.

In nucleotides, the CDR3 is TGTGCCAGCAGCTTAGCCCTGTCGTCCTACGAGCAGTACTTC. As protein: CASSLALSSYEQYF. V is TRBV11-1 and J is TRBJ2-7; D ambiguous. The germline V and J ends were trimmed by 0 bases and 1 base, with 7 bases remaining between them. CDR1 is SGHAT, CDR2 FQDESV, per germline (reference sequence). The CDR3 is made up of 14 amino acids.

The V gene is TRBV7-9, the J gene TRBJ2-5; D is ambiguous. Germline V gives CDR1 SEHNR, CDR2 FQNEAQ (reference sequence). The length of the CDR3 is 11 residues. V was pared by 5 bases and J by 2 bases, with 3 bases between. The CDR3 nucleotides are TGTGCCAGCAGCCATCAAGAGACCCAGTACTTC. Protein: CASSHQETQYF.

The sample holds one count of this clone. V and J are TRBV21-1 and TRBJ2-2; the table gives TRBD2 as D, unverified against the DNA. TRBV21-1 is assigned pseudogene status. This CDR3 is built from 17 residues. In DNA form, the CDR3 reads TGTGCCAGCAGCAAAGCCCGTAGGCTAGTACATAACGGGGAGCTGTTTTTT. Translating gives CASSKARRLVHNGELFF.

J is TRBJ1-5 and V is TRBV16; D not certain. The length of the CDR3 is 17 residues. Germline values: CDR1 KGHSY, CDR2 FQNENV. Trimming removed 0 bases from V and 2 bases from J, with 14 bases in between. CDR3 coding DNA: TGTGCCAGCAGCCAATCGCAGATTCTTAATCGCAATCAGCCCCAGCATTTT. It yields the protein CASSQSQILNRNQPQHF.

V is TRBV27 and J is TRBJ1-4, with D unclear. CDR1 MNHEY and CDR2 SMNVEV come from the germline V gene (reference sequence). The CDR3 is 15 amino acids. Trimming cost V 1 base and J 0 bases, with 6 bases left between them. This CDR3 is CASSLYGTTNEKLFF. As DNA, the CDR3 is TGTGCCAGCAGTTTATATGGCACAACTAATGAAAAACTGTTTTTT.

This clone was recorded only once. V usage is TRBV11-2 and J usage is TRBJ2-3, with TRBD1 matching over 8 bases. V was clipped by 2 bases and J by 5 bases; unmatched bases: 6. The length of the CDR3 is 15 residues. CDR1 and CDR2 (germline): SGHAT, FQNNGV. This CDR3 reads CASSLQGATGDTQYF. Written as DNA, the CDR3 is TGTGCCAGCAGCTTACAGGGGGCGACCGGAGATACGCAGTATTTT. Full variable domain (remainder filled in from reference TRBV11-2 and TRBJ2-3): EAGVAQSPRYKIIEKRQSVAFWCNPISGHATLYWYQQILGQGPKLLIQFQNNGVVDDSQLPKDRFSAERLKGVDSTLKIQPAKLEDSAVYLCASSLQGATGDTQYFGPGTRLTVL.

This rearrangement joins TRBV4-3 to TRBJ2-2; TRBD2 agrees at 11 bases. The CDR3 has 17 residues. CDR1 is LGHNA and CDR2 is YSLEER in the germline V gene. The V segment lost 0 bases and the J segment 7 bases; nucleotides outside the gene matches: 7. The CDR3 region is CASSQDMTSGKVGELFF. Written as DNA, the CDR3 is TGCGCCAGCAGCCAAGATATGACTAGCGGGAAAGTCGGGGAGCTGTTTTTT.

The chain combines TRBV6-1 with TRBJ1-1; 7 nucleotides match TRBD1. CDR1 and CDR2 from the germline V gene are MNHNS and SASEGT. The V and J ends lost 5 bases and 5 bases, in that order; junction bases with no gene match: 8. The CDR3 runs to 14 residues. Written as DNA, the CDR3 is TGTGCCAGCAGTACCGAGGGGGCTCGAACTGAAGCTTTCTTT. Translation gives CASSTEGARTEAFF.

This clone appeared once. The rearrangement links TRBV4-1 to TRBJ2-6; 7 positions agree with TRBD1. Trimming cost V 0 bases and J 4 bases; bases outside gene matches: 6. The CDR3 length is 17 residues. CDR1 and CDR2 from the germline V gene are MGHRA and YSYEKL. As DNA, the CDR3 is TGCGCCAGCAGCCAAGATCGAGGGGGCTCGGGGGCCAACGTCCTGACTTTC. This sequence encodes CASSQDRGGSGANVLTF.

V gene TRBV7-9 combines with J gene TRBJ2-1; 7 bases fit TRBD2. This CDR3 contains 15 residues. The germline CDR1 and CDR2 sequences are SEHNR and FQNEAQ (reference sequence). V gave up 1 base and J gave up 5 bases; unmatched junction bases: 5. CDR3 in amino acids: CASSLVTSAHNEQFF. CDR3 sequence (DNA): TGTGCCAGCAGCTTAGTTACTAGCGCCCACAATGAGCAGTTCTTC. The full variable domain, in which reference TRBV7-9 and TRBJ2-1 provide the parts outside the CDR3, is DTGVSQNPRHKITKRGQNVTFRCDPISEHNRLYWYRQTLGQGPEFLTYFQNEAQLEKSRLLSDRFSAERPKGSFSTLEIQRTEQGDSAMYLCASSLVTSAHNEQFFGPGTRLTVL.

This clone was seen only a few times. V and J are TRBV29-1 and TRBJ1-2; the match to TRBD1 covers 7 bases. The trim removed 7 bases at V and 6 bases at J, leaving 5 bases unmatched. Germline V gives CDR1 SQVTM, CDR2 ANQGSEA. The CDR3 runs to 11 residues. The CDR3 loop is CSGGGPHGYTF. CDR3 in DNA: TGCAGCGGAGGGGGCCCCCATGGCTACACCTTC.

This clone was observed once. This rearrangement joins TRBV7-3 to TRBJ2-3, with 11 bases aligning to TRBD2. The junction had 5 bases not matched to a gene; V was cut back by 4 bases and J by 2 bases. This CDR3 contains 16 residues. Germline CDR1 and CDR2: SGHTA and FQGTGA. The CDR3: CASSSLAGALTDTQYF. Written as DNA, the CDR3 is TGTGCCAGCAGCTCACTAGCGGGGGCCCTCACAGATACGCAGTATTTT.

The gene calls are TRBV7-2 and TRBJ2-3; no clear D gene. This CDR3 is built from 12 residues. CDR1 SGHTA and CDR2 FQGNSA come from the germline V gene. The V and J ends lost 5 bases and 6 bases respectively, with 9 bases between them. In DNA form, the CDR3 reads TGTGCCAGCAGCCGCCGCGGCGATACGCAGTATTTT. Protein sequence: CASSRRGDTQYF.

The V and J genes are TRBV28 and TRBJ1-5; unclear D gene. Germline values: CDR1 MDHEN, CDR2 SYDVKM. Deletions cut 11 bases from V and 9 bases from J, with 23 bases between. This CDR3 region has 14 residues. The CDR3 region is CAGAGDRELSPQHF. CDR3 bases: TGTGCCGGAGCCGGGGATAGGGAGTTATCGCCCCAGCATTTT.